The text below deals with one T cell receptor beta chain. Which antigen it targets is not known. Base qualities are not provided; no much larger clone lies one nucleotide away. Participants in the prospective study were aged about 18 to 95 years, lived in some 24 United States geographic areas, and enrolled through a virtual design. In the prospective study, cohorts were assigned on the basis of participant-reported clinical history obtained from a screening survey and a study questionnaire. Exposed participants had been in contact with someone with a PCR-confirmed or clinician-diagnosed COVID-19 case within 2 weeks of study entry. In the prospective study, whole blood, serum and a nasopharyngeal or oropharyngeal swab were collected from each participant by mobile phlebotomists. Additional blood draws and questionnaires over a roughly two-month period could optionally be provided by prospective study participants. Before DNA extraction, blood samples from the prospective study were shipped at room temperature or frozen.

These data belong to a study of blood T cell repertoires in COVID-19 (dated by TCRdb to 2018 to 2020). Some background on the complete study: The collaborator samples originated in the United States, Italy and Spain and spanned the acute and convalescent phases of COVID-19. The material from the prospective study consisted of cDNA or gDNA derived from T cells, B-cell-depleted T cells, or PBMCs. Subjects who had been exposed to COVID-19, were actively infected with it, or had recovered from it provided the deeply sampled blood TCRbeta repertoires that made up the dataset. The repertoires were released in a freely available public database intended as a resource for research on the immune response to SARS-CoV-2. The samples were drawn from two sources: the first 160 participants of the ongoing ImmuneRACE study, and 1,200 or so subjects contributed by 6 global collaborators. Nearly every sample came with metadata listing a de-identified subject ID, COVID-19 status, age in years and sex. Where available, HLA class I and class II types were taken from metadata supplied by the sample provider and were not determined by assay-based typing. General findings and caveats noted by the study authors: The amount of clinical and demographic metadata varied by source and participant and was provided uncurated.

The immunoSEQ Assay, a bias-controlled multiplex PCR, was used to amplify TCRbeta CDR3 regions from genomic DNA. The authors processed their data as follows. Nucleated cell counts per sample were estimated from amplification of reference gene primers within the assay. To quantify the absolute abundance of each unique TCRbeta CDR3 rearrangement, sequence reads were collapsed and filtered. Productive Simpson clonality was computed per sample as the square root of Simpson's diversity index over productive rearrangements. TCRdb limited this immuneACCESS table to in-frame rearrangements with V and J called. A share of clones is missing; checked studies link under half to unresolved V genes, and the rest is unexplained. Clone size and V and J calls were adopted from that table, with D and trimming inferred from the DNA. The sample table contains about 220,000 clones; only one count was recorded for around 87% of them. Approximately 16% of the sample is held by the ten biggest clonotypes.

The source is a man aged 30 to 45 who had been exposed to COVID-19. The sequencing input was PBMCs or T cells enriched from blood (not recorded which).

The DNA sequence is as follows: TGTGCCAGCAGCTTAGAACTAGCTAGCACAGATACGCAGTATTTT. Its product reads: CASSLELASTDTQYF. The sequence joins TRBV7-2 to TRBJ2-3; the D gene is possibly TRBD2, with 6 bases matching. According to the germline V gene, CDR1 reads SGHTA and CDR2 reads FQGNSA. V sheds 1 base and J sheds 0 bases, leaving 8 bases between their ends. From cysteine to phenylalanine, the CDR3 is 15 amino acids long. The only DNA kept is the CDR3, 45 bases in frame from the first base.